This TCR beta chain originates from a study of T cells in narcolepsy. General study results and limits: In some patient and control memory CD4+ samples, autoreactive clones were absent. Comparing one patient's CSF and blood CD4+ clonotypes highlighted HCRT- and TRIB2-specific autoreactive clonotypes.

The table came from immunoSEQ multiplex PCR; TCRdb's copy has only in-frame clones and leaves some out. The sample has 31,000 or so clones; about nine tenths are singletons. The CDR3 has 15 amino acids. V dropped 3 bases and J dropped 9; count of bases not matched to a gene: 8. Germline V gene lookup returns CDR1 KGHSH and CDR2 LQKENI. Turning to this clone: Its antigen is still unknown.

This sequence originates from a human donor with narcolepsy. V and J are TRBV18 and TRBJ2-1, with 10 bases lining up with TRBD2. Source material: CD45RA- memory CD4+ T cells from PBMCs. CDR3 sequence (DNA): TGTGCCAGCTCACCTGAGCGGGGGGGAGTCAGTGAGCAGTTCTTC. This codes for CASSPERGGVSEQFF. Full variable domain (outside the CDR3, taken from reference TRBV18 and TRBJ2-1): NAGVMQNPRHLVRRRGQEARLRCSPMKGHSHVYWYRQLPEEGLKFMVYLQKENIIDESGMPKERFSAEFPKEGPSILRIQQVVRGDSAAYFCASSPERGGVSEQFFGPGTRLTVL.